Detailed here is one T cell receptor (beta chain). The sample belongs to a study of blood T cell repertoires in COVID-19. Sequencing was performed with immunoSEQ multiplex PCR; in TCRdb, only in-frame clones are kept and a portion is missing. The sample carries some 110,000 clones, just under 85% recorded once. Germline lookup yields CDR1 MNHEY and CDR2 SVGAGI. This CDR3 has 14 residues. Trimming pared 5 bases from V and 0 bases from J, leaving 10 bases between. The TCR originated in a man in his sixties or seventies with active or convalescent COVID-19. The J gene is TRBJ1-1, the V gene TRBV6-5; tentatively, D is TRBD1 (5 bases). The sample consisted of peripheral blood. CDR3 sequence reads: CASSTQELNTEAFF. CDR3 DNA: TGTGCCAGCAGTACACAGGAATTGAACACTGAAGCTTTCTTT.